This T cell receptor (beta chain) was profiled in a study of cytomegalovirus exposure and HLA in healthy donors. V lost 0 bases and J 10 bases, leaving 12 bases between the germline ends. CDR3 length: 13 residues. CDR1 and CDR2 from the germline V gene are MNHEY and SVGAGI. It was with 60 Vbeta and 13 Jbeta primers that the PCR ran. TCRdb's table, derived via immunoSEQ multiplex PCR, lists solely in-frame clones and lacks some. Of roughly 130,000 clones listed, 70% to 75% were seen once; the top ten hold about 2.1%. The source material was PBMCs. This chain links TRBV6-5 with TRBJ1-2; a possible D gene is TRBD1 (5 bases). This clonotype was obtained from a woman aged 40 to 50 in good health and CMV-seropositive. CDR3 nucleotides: TGTGCCAGCAGTTACTCGTGGGGAGGGACCTACACCTTC. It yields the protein CASSYSWGGTYTF.